The following is a TCR beta chain sequence with its context. Its specificity is not known. The time point: cycle 4 day 1 (C4D1), after five to seven weeks of nivolumab. Every patient experienced relapse after autologous stem cell transplantation, and brentuximab vedotin exposure varied. J lost 7 bases, V lost 4 bases, and 7 bases had no gene match. The germline V gene encodes CDR1 MNHNS and CDR2 SASEGT. This CDR3 is built from 15 residues. Using immunoSEQ multiplex PCR, the repertoire was profiled, and TCRdb retains in-frame clones only, with some absent. The sample lists 64,000 or so clones, approximately 92% occurring once. This sample is drawn from a study of PD-1 blockade in classical Hodgkin lymphoma. Turning to the study itself: Nivolumab dosing for patients was 3 mg/kg, administered intravenously every 2 weeks.

Study-wide points: Only CD4+ TCR diversity, not CD8+, had risen significantly by C4D1. Before treatment, complete responders showed about the same diversity as newly diagnosed patients. Patients with an early start, nivolumab under 1 year after ASCT, were excluded.

The chain links TRBV6-1 to TRBJ1-5; TRBD1 matches 10 bases. The receptor was derived from a human donor with classical Hodgkin lymphoma. This specimen consisted of peripheral blood mononuclear cells (PBMCs), obtained before the fourth cycle of nivolumab. The CDR3: CASSGHDRGQQPQHF. DNA for the CDR3: TGTGCCAGCAGTGGCCACGACAGGGGGCAACAGCCCCAGCATTTT.